This entry features one TCR beta chain sequence. Its matching antigen is unknown. The data were obtained in a study of CD8+CD57+ T cells in acquired aplastic anemia. Overall study context: Mean yield of DNA from sorted CD4+ and CD8+ cells was approximately 3 ug.

Patients selected for sequencing had displayed CD8+CD57+ cell expansion by flow cytometry. The study's findings and limits: Significance was not reached for CD8+ Simpson's diversity between patients and controls. A set of about 28 CD8+ CDR3 sequences was shared between patients and controls, and these sequences appeared highly expressed in patients.

The V end was cut by 6 bases, the J end by 1 base, with 10 bases between. The germline V gene has CDR1 WNHNN and CDR2 SYGVQD (reference sequence). The CDR3 is 14 residues long. Using genomic DNA as the template, TCR beta VDJ and CDR3 profiling was carried out. MiXCR, run by TCRdb on the reads, gives a single entry per CDR3 protein. The data show some 140,000 distinct CDR3 sequences, just over 50% seen once. The J gene is TRBJ1-3, the V gene TRBV10-1; D gene ambiguous. Sequencing used sorted CD4+, CD8+, or CD8+CD57+ T cells (not recorded which) from PBMCs. The receptor's source is a human donor with aplastic anemia. The CDR3 DNA reads TGCGCCAGCAGCCCGACAAGTTCTGGAAACACCATATATTTT. Translating gives CASSPTSSGNTIYF.